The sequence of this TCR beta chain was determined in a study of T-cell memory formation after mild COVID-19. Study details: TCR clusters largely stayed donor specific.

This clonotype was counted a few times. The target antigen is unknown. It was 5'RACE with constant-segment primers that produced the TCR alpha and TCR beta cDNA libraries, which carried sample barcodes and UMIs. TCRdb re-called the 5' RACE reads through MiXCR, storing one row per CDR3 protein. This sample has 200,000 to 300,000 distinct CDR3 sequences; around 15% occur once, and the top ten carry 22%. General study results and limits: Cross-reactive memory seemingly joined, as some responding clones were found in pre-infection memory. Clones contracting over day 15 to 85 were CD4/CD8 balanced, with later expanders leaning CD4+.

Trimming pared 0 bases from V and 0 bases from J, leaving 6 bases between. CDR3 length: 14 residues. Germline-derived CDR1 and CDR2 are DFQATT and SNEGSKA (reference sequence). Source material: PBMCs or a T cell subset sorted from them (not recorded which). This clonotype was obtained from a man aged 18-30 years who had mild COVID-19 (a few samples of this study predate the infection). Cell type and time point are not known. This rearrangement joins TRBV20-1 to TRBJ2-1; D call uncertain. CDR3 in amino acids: CSARDDTSYNEQFF. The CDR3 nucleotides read TGCAGTGCTAGAGATGATACCTCCTACAATGAGCAGTTCTTC.